The 26 T cell receptor beta chains given below trace back to one sample, sequenced in a study of blood T cell repertoires in COVID-19. The method was immunoSEQ multiplex PCR; TCRdb's version includes in-frame clones alone and lacks a portion of them. The data show 200,000 to 250,000 clones, with about 81% seen just once and approximately 5.2% held by the top ten. The specimen was peripheral blood. These receptors were collected from a woman in her seventies with COVID-19, enrolled during active disease.

The rearrangement joins TRBV5-4 to TRBJ2-1; perhaps TRBD1 as D (6 bases). CDR1 is SGHNT and CDR2 is YYREEE in the germline V gene (reference sequence). The CDR3 is 15 residues long. V was clipped by 2 bases and J by 1 base, with 10 bases between them. The CDR3: CASSLQGISYNEQFF. The CDR3 bases are TGTGCCAGCAGCTTACAGGGAATTTCCTACAATGAGCAGTTCTTC.

The chain couples TRBV10-3 to TRBJ2-1, with a possible D match to TRBD2 (5 bases). V lost 6 bases and J 0 bases, leaving 15 bases between the germline ends. The CDR3 runs 16 residues. CDR1 is ENHRY, CDR2 SYGVKD, per germline. CDR3 sequence reads: CAISQSTGSSYNEQFF. The CDR3 DNA follows: TGTGCCATCAGCCAAAGTACGGGAAGCTCCTACAATGAGCAGTTCTTC.

The rearrangement joins TRBV7-3 to TRBJ1-5; D possibly corresponds to TRBD1 (5 bases). CDR3 length equals 15 residues. Germline CDR1 reads SGHTA; CDR2 reads FQGTGA. Trimming took 3 bases from V and 1 from J, leaving 10 bases between them. The CDR3 DNA sequence: TGTGCCAGCAGCTTGGGGGGTTGGAGCAATCAGCCCCAGCATTTT. Amino acids: CASSLGGWSNQPQHF. Together with reference TRBV7-3 and TRBJ1-5, the CDR3 gives the full variable domain: GAGVSQTPSNKVTEKGKYVELRCDPISGHTALYWYRQSLGQGPEFLIYFQGTGAADDSGLPNDRFFAVRPEGSVSTLKIQRTERGDSAVYLCASSLGGWSNQPQHFGDGTRLSIL.

The V and J genes are TRBV5-1 and TRBJ1-1; no clear D. Trimming cost V 0 bases and J 4 bases, with 16 bases left between them. Germline V CDR1 and CDR2: SGHRS, YFSETQ. The CDR3 has 16 residues. CDR3 in DNA: TGCGCCAGCAGCTTGGCGAGAGGGAGGGTAGGCACTGAAGCTTTCTTT. Residues: CASSLARGRVGTEAFF.

This CDR3 reads CASSKENSYGYTF. In DNA, the CDR3 is TGTGCCAGCAGCAAAGAAAACAGCTATGGCTACACCTTC. This chain links TRBV21-1 with TRBJ1-2; the listed D gene, TRBD1, was not tested against the DNA. TRBV21-1 is flagged as a pseudogene. The CDR3 sequence is 13 residues long.

This clone was seen just once. The chain joins TRBV28 to TRBJ1-2; D uncertain. This CDR3 comprises 15 residues. From germline, CDR1 is MDHEN and CDR2 SYDVKM. V was cut by 5 bases and J by 4 bases, with 17 bases left in between. The CDR3 here is CASSTVGLVIYGYTF. The CDR3 DNA reads as TGTGCCAGCAGTACCGTGGGCCTTGTAATCTATGGCTACACCTTC.

The chain recombines TRBV2 with TRBJ2-7; 8 nucleotides match TRBD1. This CDR3 contains 13 residues. V lost 6 bases and J lost 2; bases outside the gene matches: 3. Germline CDR1 and CDR2: SNHLY and FYNNEI. This chain's CDR3 is CASSRGPPYEQYF. CDR3 coding DNA: TGTGCCAGCAGCAGGGGGCCTCCCTACGAGCAGTACTTC.

This sequence joins TRBV9 and TRBJ1-2, with D uncertain. The CDR3 covers 14 residues. The germline V and J ends were trimmed by 4 bases and 4 bases, with 14 bases remaining between them. CDR1 SGDLS and CDR2 YYNGEE come from the germline V gene. CDR3 in amino acids: CASSLESSGYGYTF. In DNA, the CDR3 is TGTGCCAGCAGCCTCGAGAGTTCCGGCTATGGCTACACCTTC.

This sequence joins TRBV10-3 and TRBJ2-7, with a possible D match to TRBD2 (7 bases). From germline, CDR1 is ENHRY and CDR2 SYGVKD. V was trimmed by 3 bases and J by 7 bases, leaving 13 bases between them. The CDR3 has 13 residues. The chain's CDR3 is CAISDVGGREQYF. The CDR3 region has the DNA TGTGCCATCAGTGACGTCGGGGGGCGGGAGCAGTACTTC.

The V call is TRBV18, the J call TRBJ2-1; 10 nucleotides match TRBD2. The CDR3 covers 15 residues. With 1 base clipped from V and 10 bases from J, the junction kept 7 bases outside the gene matches. The germline gives CDR1 KGHSH, CDR2 LQKENI. The CDR3 here is CASSPRLAGEGEQFF. As DNA, the CDR3 is TGTGCCAGCTCACCACGCCTAGCGGGAGAAGGCGAGCAGTTCTTC.

The rearrangement joins TRBV6-5 to TRBJ2-3, with 12 bases lining up with TRBD2. In germline, CDR1 is MNHEY, CDR2 SVGAGI. The junction had 0 bases not matched to a gene; V was cut back by 0 bases and J by 5 bases. The CDR3 covers 15 residues. The CDR3 nucleotides are TGTGCCAGCAGTTACTCGGGACTAGCGGGAGATACGCAGTATTTT. It specifies CASSYSGLAGDTQYF.

The rearrangement joins TRBV5-1 to TRBJ1-1; 8 positions match TRBD1. The CDR3 has 13 amino acids. V lost 7 bases, J lost 1 base, and 3 bases stayed unmatched. The germline V gene encodes CDR1 SGHRS and CDR2 YFSETQ. Here the CDR3 reads CASGGQENTEAFF. The CDR3 coding sequence is TGCGCCAGCGGGGGACAGGAGAACACTGAAGCTTTCTTT.

J is TRBJ2-7 and V is TRBV6-2 or TRBV6-3, with 12 nucleotides matching TRBD2. Germline lookup yields CDR1 MNHEY and CDR2 SVGEGT. Losses at the gene ends were 0 bases for V and 0 bases for J; bases not matched to a gene: 0. The CDR3 is 16 residues long. CDR3 sequence (DNA): TGTGCCAGCAGTTACTCGACTAGCGGGAGCTCCTACGAGCAGTACTTC. Protein: CASSYSTSGSSYEQYF.

The chain recombines TRBV4-3 with TRBJ1-1; no clear D. V lost 0 bases, J lost 2 bases, and 7 bases lay in between. The length of the CDR3 is 14 residues. Germline CDR1 is LGHNA and CDR2 is YSLEER. CDR3 in amino acids: CASSQERQNTEAFF. The CDR3 region has the DNA TGCGCCAGCAGCCAAGAGAGGCAAAACACTGAAGCTTTCTTT.

The genes are TRBV6-6 and TRBJ2-7, with 14 bases that match TRBD2. This CDR3 comprises 15 residues. Germline CDR1 is MNHNY and CDR2 is SVGAGI (reference sequence). Trimming at V came to 6 bases and at J to 5 bases, leaving 6 bases not matched to a gene. In DNA, the CDR3 is TGTGCCAGCAGGATTGGACTAGCGGGAGGCGACGAGCAGTACTTC. Its translation is CASRIGLAGGDEQYF.

The chain employs TRBV6-6 and TRBJ1-4; the D gene is possibly TRBD1 (5 bases). The CDR3 is made up of 14 amino acids. V gave up 6 bases and J gave up 0 bases, with 8 bases separating them. Germline CDR1 reads MNHNY; CDR2 reads SVGAGI (reference sequence). In DNA, the CDR3 is TGTGCCAGCAGGCGACAGTCAACTAATGAAAAACTGTTTTTT. Translated, it gives CASRRQSTNEKLFF.

This clone was seen more than once but under ten times. CDR3 DNA: TGTGCTAGTGGTCTCGGGACTAGCGGGGACTACAATGAGCAGTTCTTC. Its protein product is CASGLGTSGDYNEQFF. This rearrangement joins TRBV12-5 to TRBJ2-1, with 13 bases fitting TRBD2. After removal of 5 bases from V and 3 bases from J, the junction contained 4 bases not matched to a gene. The CDR3 is 16 residues long. Per the germline V gene, CDR1 is LGHNT and CDR2 is FRNRAP.

The V call is TRBV3-1 (or the pseudogene TRBV3-2), the J call TRBJ1-2; no clear D. CDR3 length equals 15 residues. The germline V gene has CDR1 LGHDT and CDR2 YNNKEL (reference sequence). The germline V and J ends were trimmed by 3 bases and 5 bases, with 16 bases remaining between them. The CDR3 nucleotides read TGTGCCAGCAGCCAGGGAGAGCTTATGGGTTATGGCTACACCTTC. Translation gives CASSQGELMGYGYTF.

The genes are TRBV5-4 and TRBJ1-2, with TRBD1 as a possible D gene (5 bases). Germline V lookup: CDR1 SGHNT, CDR2 YYREEE (reference sequence). Trimming removed 3 bases from V and 0 bases from J, with 9 bases in between. The CDR3 loop spans 14 amino acids. CDR3 residues: CASSYDSSNYGYTF. CDR3 DNA sequence: TGTGCCAGCAGCTACGACAGTTCTAACTATGGCTACACCTTC.

CDR3 protein: CASSPRSRQGNSPLHF. The CDR3 region has the DNA TGTGCCAGCAGCCCCCGATCACGACAGGGGAATTCACCCCTCCACTTT. V gene TRBV9 combines with J gene TRBJ1-6, with TRBD1 identical over 8 bases. Germline CDR1 is SGDLS and CDR2 is YYNGEE. V dropped 4 bases and J dropped 7; count of bases not matched to a gene: 10. There are 16 residues in the CDR3.

This chain uses TRBV18 with TRBJ1-5, with a possible D match to TRBD1 (5 bases). This CDR3 comprises 16 residues. The germline gives CDR1 KGHSH, CDR2 LQKENI. With 6 bases removed from V and 2 bases from J, the gap between germline ends came to 17 bases. Written as DNA, the CDR3 is TGTGCCAGCTCGCCTCAGGGTAGTGTCGGCAATCAGCCCCAGCATTTT. Protein product: CASSPQGSVGNQPQHF.

This clone was observed once. The chain is built from TRBV3-1 (or the pseudogene TRBV3-2) and TRBJ1-6; D gene uncertain. Trimming stripped 4 bases from V and 7 bases from J, with 11 bases between. Germline CDR1 reads LGHDT; CDR2 reads YNNKEL (reference sequence). The CDR3 extends over 14 amino acids. CDR3 sequence: CASSLVRGNSPLHF. CDR3 DNA sequence: TGTGCCAGCAGCCTAGTAAGAGGGAATTCACCCCTCCACTTT.

The V call is TRBV2, the J call TRBJ2-2, with 11 bases lining up with TRBD2. Germline V CDR1 and CDR2: SNHLY, FYNNEI. The length of the CDR3 is 14 residues. V was clipped by 6 bases and J by 5 bases; unmatched bases: 2. The CDR3 nucleotides are TGTGCCAGCAGGGGGACTAGCGGAACCGGGGAGCTGTTTTTT. Its translation: CASRGTSGTGELFF. Using reference TRBV2 and TRBJ2-2 for the parts outside the CDR3, the full variable domain is EPEVTQTPSHQVTQMGQEVILRCVPISNHLYFYWYRQILGQKVEFLVSFYNNEISEKSEIFDDQFSVERPDGSNFTLKIRSTKLEDSAMYFCASRGTSGTGELFFGEGSRLTVL.

The chain carries TRBV19 and TRBJ1-3; D is ambiguous. V lost 10 bases and J 0 bases, leaving 13 bases between the germline ends. Germline assignment: CDR1 LNHDA and CDR2 SQIVND (reference sequence). This CDR3 contains 14 residues. The DNA of the CDR3 is TGTGCCACCCTGGACTTCCACTCTGGAAACACCATATATTTT. Protein sequence: CATLDFHSGNTIYF.

This clone was seen only once. The chain employs TRBV11-2 and TRBJ1-1, with D unclear. Deletions cut 5 bases from V and 3 bases from J, with 22 bases between. In germline, CDR1 is SGHAT, CDR2 FQNNGV. The CDR3 length is 17 residues. The CDR3 DNA sequence: TGTGCCAGCAGCCCCTGGGAGGCCCCACTCAAGGACACTGAAGCTTTCTTT. It yields the protein CASSPWEAPLKDTEAFF. Combining the CDR3 with reference TRBV11-2 and TRBJ1-1 gives the whole variable domain EAGVAQSPRYKIIEKRQSVAFWCNPISGHATLYWYQQILGQGPKLLIQFQNNGVVDDSQLPKDRFSAERLKGVDSTLKIQPAKLEDSAVYLCASSPWEAPLKDTEAFFGQGTRLTVV.

J is TRBJ2-3 and V is TRBV14, with 11 nucleotides matching TRBD2. Germline trimming cut 0 bases from V and 6 bases from J; bases unmatched to any gene: 11. This CDR3 spans 18 amino acids. CDR1 and CDR2 (germline): SGHDN, FVKESK. The CDR3 bases are TGTGCCAGCAGCCAAGAAAGATTTACTAGCGGGAGTGTGGATACGCAGTATTTT. It encodes CASSQERFTSGSVDTQYF.